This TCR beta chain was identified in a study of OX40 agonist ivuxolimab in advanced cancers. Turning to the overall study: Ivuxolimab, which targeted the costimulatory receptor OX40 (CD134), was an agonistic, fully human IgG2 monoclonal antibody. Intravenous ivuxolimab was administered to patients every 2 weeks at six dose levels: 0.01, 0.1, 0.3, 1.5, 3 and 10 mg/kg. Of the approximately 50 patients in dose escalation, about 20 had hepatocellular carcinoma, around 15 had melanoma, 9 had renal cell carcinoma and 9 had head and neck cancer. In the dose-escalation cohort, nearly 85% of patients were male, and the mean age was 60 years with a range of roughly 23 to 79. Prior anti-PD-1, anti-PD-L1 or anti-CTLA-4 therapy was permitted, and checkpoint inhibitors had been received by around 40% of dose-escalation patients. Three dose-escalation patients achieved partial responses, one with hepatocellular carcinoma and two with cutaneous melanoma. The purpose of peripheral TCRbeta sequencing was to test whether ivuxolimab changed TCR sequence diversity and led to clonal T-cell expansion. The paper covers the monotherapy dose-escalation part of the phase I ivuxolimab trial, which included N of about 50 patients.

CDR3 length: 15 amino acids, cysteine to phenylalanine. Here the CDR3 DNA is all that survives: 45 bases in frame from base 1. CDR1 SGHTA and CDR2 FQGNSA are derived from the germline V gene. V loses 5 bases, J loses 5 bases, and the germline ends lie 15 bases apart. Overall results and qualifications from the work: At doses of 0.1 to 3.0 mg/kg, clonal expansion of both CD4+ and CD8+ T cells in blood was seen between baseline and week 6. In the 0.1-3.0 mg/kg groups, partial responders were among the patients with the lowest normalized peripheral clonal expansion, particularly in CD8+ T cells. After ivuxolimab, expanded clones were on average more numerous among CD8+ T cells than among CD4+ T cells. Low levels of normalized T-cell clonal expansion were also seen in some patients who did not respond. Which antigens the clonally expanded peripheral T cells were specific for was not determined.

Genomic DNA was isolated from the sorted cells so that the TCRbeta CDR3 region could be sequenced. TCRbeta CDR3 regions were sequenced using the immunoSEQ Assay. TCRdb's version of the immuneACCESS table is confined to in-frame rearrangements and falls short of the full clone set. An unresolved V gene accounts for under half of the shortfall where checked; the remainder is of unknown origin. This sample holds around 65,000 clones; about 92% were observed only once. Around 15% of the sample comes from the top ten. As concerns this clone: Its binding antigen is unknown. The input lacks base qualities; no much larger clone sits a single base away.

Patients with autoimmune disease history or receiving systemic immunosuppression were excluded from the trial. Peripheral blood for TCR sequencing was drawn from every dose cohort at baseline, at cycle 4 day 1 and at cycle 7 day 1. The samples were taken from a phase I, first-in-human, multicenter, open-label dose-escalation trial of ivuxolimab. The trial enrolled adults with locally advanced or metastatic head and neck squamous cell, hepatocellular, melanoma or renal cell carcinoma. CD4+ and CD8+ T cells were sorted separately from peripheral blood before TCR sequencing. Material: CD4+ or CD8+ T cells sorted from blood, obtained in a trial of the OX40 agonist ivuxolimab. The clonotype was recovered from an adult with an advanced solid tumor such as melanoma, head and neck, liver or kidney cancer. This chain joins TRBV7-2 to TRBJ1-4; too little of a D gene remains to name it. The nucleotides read TGTGCCAGCAGCGAAGGGATACACGGGAATGAAAAACTGTTTTTT. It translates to CASSEGIHGNEKLFF.